This TCR beta chain was captured by sequencing in a study of early T cells in non-severe SARS-CoV-2 infection. As for the study in general: RNA in bulk from unsorted whole blood was sequenced, and chains were unpaired.

V lost 4 bases and J lost 3; bases outside the gene matches: 7. Germline lookup yields CDR1 ENHRY and CDR2 SYGVKD. There are 15 residues in the CDR3. Each CDR3 protein is one row after TCRdb ran MiXCR on the 5' RACE reads. Of some 61,000 distinct CDR3 sequences listed, roughly 13% are singletons. The rearrangement uses TRBV10-3 and TRBJ2-5; the match to TRBD1 covers 8 bases. This clonotype was sampled from an adult who was a healthcare worker with PCR-confirmed SARS-CoV-2 infection or an uninfected control (not recorded which). Sequencing was done on a sample of whole blood. The CDR3 nucleotides are TGTGCCATCAGTGCAGAACAGGGGGAAAAAGAGACCCAGTACTTC. It translates to CAISAEQGEKETQYF.